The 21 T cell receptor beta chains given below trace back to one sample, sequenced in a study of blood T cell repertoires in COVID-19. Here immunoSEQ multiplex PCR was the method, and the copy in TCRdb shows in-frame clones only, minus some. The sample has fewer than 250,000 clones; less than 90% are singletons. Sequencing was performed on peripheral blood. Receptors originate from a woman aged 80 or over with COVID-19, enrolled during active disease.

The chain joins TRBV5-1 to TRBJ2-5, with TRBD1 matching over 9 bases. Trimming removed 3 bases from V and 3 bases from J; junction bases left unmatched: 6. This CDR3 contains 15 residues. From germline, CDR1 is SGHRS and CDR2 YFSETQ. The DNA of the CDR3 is TGCGCCAGCAGCTCAGGCACAGGGGGCGAAGAGACCCAGTACTTC. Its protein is CASSSGTGGEETQYF.

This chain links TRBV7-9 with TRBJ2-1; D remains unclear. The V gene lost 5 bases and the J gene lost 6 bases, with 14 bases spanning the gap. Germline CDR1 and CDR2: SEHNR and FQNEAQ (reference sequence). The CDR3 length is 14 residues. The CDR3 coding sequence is TGTGCCAGCAGCGCGAACCTCCCTGGCAATGAGCAGTTCTTC. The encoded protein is CASSANLPGNEQFF.

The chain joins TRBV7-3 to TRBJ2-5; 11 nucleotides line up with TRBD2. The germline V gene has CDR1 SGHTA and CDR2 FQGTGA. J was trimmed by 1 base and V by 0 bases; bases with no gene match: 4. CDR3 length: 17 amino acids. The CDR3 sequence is CASSLTVSGGAQETQYF. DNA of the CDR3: TGTGCCAGCAGCTTAACGGTTAGCGGGGGGGCCCAAGAGACCCAGTACTTC.

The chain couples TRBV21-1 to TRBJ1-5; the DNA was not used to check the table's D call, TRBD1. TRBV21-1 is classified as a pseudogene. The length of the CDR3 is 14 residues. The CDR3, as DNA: TGTGCCAGCAGCAAAGGGTGGGGGCAAAGGCCCCAGCATTTT. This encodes CASSKGWGQRPQHF.

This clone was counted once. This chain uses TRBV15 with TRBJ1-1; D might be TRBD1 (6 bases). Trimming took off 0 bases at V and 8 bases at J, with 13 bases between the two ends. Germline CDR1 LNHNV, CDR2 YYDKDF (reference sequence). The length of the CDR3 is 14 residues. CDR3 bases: TGTGCCACCAGCAGAGATACAGGCAGGGGCGAAGCTTTCTTT. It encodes CATSRDTGRGEAFF.

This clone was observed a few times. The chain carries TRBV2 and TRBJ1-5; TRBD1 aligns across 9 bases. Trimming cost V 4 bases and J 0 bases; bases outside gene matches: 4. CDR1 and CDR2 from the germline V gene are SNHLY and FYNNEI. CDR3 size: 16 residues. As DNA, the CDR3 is TGTGCCAGCAGTGTACAGGGGGCTACTAGCAATCAGCCCCAGCATTTT. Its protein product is CASSVQGATSNQPQHF. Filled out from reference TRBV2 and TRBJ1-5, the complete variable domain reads EPEVTQTPSHQVTQMGQEVILRCVPISNHLYFYWYRQILGQKVEFLVSFYNNEISEKSEIFDDQFSVERPDGSNFTLKIRSTKLEDSAMYFCASSVQGATSNQPQHFGDGTRLSIL.

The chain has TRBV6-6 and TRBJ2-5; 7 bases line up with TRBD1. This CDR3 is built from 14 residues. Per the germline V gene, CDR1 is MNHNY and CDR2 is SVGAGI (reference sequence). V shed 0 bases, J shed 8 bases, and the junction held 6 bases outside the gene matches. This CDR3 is CASSYSGQKRTQYF. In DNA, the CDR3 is TGTGCCAGCAGTTACTCGGGACAGAAGAGAACCCAGTACTTC.

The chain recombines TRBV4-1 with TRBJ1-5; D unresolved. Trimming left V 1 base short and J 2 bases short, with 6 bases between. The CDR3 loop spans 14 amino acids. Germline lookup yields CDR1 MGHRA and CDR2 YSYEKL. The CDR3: CASSQVGGNQPQHF. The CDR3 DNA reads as TGCGCCAGCAGCCAAGTGGGAGGCAATCAGCCCCAGCATTTT.

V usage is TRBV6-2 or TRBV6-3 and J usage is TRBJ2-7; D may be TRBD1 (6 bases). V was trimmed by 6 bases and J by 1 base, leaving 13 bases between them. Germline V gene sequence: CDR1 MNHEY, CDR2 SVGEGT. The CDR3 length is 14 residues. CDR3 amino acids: CASRYGTSSYEQYF. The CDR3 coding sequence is TGTGCCAGCAGGTACGGGACATCATCCTACGAGCAGTACTTC.

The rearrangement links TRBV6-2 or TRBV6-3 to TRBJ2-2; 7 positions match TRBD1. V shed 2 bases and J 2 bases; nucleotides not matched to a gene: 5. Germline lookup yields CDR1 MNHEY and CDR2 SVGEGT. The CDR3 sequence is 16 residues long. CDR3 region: CASSYPTGRNTGELFF. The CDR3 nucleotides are TGTGCCAGCAGTTACCCGACAGGGCGTAACACCGGGGAGCTGTTTTTT.

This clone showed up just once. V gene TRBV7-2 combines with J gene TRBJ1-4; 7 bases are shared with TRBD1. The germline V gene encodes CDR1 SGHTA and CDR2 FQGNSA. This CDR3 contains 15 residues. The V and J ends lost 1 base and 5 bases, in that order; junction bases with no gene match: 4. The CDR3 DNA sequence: TGTGCCAGCAGCTTAGTCAGGGGGTGGAATGAAAAACTGTTTTTT. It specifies CASSLVRGWNEKLFF.

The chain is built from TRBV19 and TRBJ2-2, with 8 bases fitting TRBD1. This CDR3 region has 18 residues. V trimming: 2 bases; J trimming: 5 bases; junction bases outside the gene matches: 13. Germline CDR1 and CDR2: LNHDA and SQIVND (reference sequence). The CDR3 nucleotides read TGTGCCAGTAGTATACTTGGGGGGCCAGGGGGCATTACCGGGGAGCTGTTTTTT. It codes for CASSILGGPGGITGELFF.

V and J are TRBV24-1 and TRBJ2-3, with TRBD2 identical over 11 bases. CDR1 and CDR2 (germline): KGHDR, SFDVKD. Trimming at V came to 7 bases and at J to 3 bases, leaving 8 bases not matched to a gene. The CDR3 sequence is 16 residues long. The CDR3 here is CATSTTSGGRTDTQYF. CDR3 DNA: TGTGCCACCAGCACAACTAGCGGGGGCCGAACAGATACGCAGTATTTT.

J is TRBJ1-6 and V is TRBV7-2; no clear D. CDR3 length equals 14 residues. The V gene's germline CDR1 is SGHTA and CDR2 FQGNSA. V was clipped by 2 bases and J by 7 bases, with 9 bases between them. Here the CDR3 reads CASSLNLGNSPLHF. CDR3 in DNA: TGTGCCAGCAGCTTAAACCTCGGGAATTCACCCCTCCACTTT. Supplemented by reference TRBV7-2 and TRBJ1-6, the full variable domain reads GAGVSQSPSNKVTEKGKDVELRCDPISGHTALYWYRQSLGQGLEFLIYFQGNSAPDKSGLPSDRFSAERTGGSVSTLTIQRTQQEDSAVYLCASSLNLGNSPLHFGNGTRLTVT.

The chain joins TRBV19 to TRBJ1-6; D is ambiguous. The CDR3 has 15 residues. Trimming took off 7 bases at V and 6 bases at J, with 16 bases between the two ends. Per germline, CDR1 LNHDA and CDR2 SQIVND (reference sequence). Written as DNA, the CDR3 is TGTGCCAGTAACCCCAAAACCGGAGTTAATTCACCCCTCCACTTT. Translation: CASNPKTGVNSPLHF.

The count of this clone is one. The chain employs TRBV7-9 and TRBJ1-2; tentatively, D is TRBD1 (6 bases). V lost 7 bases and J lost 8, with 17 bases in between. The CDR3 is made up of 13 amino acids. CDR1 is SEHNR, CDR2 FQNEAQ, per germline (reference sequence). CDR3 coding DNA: TGTGCCAGCACACACCGGGGGGCCTCGGGCTACACCTTC. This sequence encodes CASTHRGASGYTF.

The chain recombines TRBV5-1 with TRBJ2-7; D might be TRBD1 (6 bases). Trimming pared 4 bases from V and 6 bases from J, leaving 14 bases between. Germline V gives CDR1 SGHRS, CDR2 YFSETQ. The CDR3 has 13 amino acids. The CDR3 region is CASSVGTLGEQYF. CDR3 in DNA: TGCGCCAGCAGCGTCGGGACATTAGGCGAGCAGTACTTC.

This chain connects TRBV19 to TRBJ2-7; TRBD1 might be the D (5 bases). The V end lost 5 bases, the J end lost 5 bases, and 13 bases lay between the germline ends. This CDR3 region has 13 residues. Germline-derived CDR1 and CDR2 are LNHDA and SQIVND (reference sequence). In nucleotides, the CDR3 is TGTGCCAGTAGTTCTCAGGGAACGAACGAGCAGTACGTC. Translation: CASSSQGTNEQYV.

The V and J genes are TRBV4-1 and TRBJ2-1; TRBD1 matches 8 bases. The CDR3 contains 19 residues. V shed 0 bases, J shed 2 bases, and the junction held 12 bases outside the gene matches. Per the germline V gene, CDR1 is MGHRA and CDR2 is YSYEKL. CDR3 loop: CASSQDPTTGGSAYNEQFF. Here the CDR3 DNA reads TGCGCCAGCAGCCAAGATCCGACAACAGGGGGAAGTGCCTACAATGAGCAGTTCTTC.

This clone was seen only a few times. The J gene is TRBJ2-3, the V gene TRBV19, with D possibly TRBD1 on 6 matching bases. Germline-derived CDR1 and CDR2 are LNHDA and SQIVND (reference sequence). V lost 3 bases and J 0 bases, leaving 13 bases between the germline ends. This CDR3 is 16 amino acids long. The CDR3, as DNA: TGTGCCAGTAGTATTGGGGGCGTTGCCAGCACAGATACGCAGTATTTT. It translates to CASSIGGVASTDTQYF.

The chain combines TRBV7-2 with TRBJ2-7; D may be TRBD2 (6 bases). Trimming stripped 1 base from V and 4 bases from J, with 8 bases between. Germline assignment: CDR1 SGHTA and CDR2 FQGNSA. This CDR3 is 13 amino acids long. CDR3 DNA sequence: TGTGCCAGCAGCTTAGAAGGGAGGTACGAGCAGTACGTC. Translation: CASSLEGRYEQYV.